This passage covers 15 T cell receptor beta chains from one sample sequenced in a study of early T cells in non-severe SARS-CoV-2 infection. TCRdb reprocessed the 5' RACE reads with MiXCR, giving one entry per CDR3 protein. The sample lists approximately 81,000 distinct CDR3 sequences; about 14% were seen once. Material: whole blood. These receptors all come from an adult who was a healthcare worker with PCR-confirmed SARS-CoV-2 infection or an uninfected control (not recorded which).

At least ten counts were recorded for this clonotype. This chain joins TRBV19 and TRBJ2-1, with 13 bases fitting TRBD2. Germline loops: CDR1 LNHDA, CDR2 SQIVND (reference sequence). The CDR3 is made up of 17 amino acids. V lost 1 base and J lost 5; bases outside the gene matches: 5. The CDR3 loop is CASSIGPGLAGHNEQFF. The CDR3 nucleotides are TGTGCCAGTAGTATAGGGCCGGGACTAGCGGGGCACAATGAGCAGTTCTTC.

This clonotype showed up many times. The chain has TRBV12-3 or TRBV12-4 and TRBJ1-1; maybe TRBD1 (6 bases). The CDR3 length is 16 residues. V was pared by 5 bases and J by 0 bases, with 16 bases between. CDR3 sequence reads: CASSPGTTVMNTEAFF. The DNA for the CDR3 is TGTGCCAGCAGTCCCGGGACAACCGTAATGAACACTGAAGCTTTCTTT.

This clonotype was picked up many times. The rearrangement joins TRBV5-6 to TRBJ2-4, with 8 bases fitting TRBD2. The CDR3 extends over 15 amino acids. Looked up from germline, CDR1 is SGHDT and CDR2 is YYEEEE. V lost 1 base to trimming and J lost 3 bases; unmatched junction nucleotides: 3. CDR3 nucleotides: TGTGCCAGCAGCTTGTGGCGGGGGGTCAAAAACATTCAGTACTTC. It is translated as CASSLWRGVKNIQYF.

The chain joins TRBV18 to TRBJ2-7; D is possibly TRBD1 (6 bases). Germline loops: CDR1 KGHSH, CDR2 LQKENI. The CDR3 sequence is 13 residues long. V was trimmed by 5 bases and J by 3 bases, leaving 11 bases between them. The CDR3 here is CASSAGEIYEQYF. DNA for the CDR3: TGTGCCAGCTCAGCAGGGGAAATCTACGAGCAGTACTTC.

The chain has TRBV20-1 and TRBJ1-5; D may be TRBD1 (6 bases). Germline V CDR1 and CDR2: DFQATT, SNEGSKA (reference sequence). The CDR3 length is 15 residues. The germline V and J ends were trimmed by 3 bases and 10 bases, with 22 bases remaining between them. The CDR3 DNA reads as TGCAGTGCTAGCGACAGGAGCCGGACTCACCGACCCCAGCATTTT. This encodes CSASDRSRTHRPQHF.

This clonotype was detected only a few times. V and J are TRBV21-1 and TRBJ1-1; TRBD1, the D gene given by the table, was not confirmed from the DNA. TRBV21-1 is a pseudogene segment. This CDR3 comprises 17 residues. CDR3 DNA: TGTGCCAGCGCCAAACCGGGACAGGGTATGGAAAACGCTGAAGCTTTCTTT. Translating gives CASAKPGQGMENAEAFF.

V usage is TRBV6-2 or TRBV6-3 and J usage is TRBJ2-7; 9 nucleotides agree with TRBD1. CDR3 size: 16 residues. The trim removed 2 bases at V and 4 bases at J, leaving 9 bases unmatched. Germline-derived CDR1 and CDR2 are MNHEY and SVGEGT. CDR3: CASSYRRTGERYEQYF. In DNA, the CDR3 is TGTGCCAGCAGTTACAGAAGGACAGGGGAGAGGTACGAGCAGTACTTC.

V is TRBV6-6 and J is TRBJ2-5, with D maybe TRBD2 (5 bases). The length of the CDR3 is 15 residues. Germline-derived CDR1 and CDR2 are MNHNY and SVGAGI (reference sequence). The germline V and J ends were trimmed by 2 bases and 2 bases, with 12 bases remaining between them. The CDR3 sequence is CASSYRRTAQETQYF. The CDR3 coding sequence is TGTGCCAGCAGTTACAGGAGGACGGCTCAAGAGACCCAGTACTTC.

This clonotype was counted at least ten times. CDR3 coding DNA: TGTGCCAGTAGTCCAGGACAGTTCACCGGGGAGCTGTTTTTT. Encoded protein: CASSPGQFTGELFF. The chain carries TRBV19 and TRBJ2-2; TRBD1 is a possible D gene (6 bases). Trimming took 5 bases from V and 4 from J, leaving 11 bases between them. The germline gives CDR1 LNHDA, CDR2 SQIVND (reference sequence). This CDR3 region has 14 residues.

This clonotype came up many times. The rearrangement links TRBV20-1 to TRBJ2-1; 14 bases are a match to TRBD2. Germline lookup yields CDR1 DFQATT and CDR2 SNEGSKA (reference sequence). This CDR3 spans 15 amino acids. V lost 6 bases to trimming and J lost 8 bases; unmatched junction nucleotides: 9. CDR3 residues: CSAQHGTSGSHEQFF. The DNA of the CDR3 is TGCAGTGCCCAACATGGGACTAGCGGGAGCCATGAGCAGTTCTTC.

This clonotype showed up many times. This chain joins TRBV6-1 and TRBJ2-7; D perhaps matches TRBD1 (6 bases). Germline V gene lookup returns CDR1 MNHNS and CDR2 SASEGT. V dropped 5 bases and J dropped 2 bases, with 16 bases sitting between them. There are 15 residues in the CDR3. In nucleotides, the CDR3 is TGTGCCAGCAGTCTTCACAGGGAAGTAACCTACGAGCAGTACTTC. Amino acids: CASSLHREVTYEQYF.

In its sample, this clonotype was seen a few times. The junction departs from germline at one end; a sequencing error may be responsible. The chain recombines TRBV7-9 with TRBJ1-2, with TRBD1 matching 8 bases. CDR1 SEHNR and CDR2 FQNEAQ come from the germline V gene (reference sequence). CDR3 length: 12 amino acids. The CDR3 DNA follows: TGTGCCAGCACGGACAGGGATTATGACTACACCTTC. It encodes CASTDRDYDYTF.

This clonotype was seen ten or more times. The chain is built from TRBV20-1 and TRBJ2-7; 15 positions agree with TRBD2. This CDR3 contains 19 residues. Germline lookup yields CDR1 DFQATT and CDR2 SNEGSKA (reference sequence). V trimming: 1 base; J trimming: 0 bases; junction bases outside the gene matches: 10. CDR3 protein: CSARVPTGLAGGRSYEQYF. The CDR3 coding sequence is TGCAGTGCTAGAGTCCCGACGGGACTAGCGGGAGGACGCTCCTACGAGCAGTACTTC.

At least ten counts were recorded for this clonotype. V usage is TRBV3-1 and J usage is TRBJ2-2; D is possibly TRBD1 or TRBD2 (6 bases each). Trimming shortened V by 5 bases and J by 7 bases, and 14 bases separated the two germline ends. This CDR3 comprises 14 residues. Germline V gene lookup returns CDR1 LGHDT and CDR2 YNNKEL (reference sequence). CDR3 amino acids: CASSVLGGRGELFF. The DNA of the CDR3 is TGTGCCAGCAGCGTGTTGGGGGGCCGCGGGGAGCTGTTTTTT.

This clonotype was observed at least ten times. The chain links TRBV19 to TRBJ2-1; 8 bases fit TRBD2. Trimming cost V 6 bases and J 6 bases; bases outside gene matches: 10. The CDR3 runs to 15 residues. Germline CDR1 LNHDA, CDR2 SQIVND (reference sequence). The CDR3 sequence is CASSMGRGAPNEQFF. For the CDR3, the DNA is TGTGCCAGTAGCATGGGGCGGGGGGCCCCCAATGAGCAGTTCTTC.